The clone carrying this TCR beta chain was observed once. Per germline, CDR1 SNHLY and CDR2 FYNNEI. V was cut by 7 bases and J by 3 bases, with 15 bases left in between. The CDR3 has 14 residues. The entry originates in a study of T-cell memory formation after mild COVID-19. TCR alpha and TCR beta cDNA libraries carrying sample barcodes and UMIs were produced by 5'RACE using constant-segment primers. TCRdb ran MiXCR on the 5' RACE reads and lists one entry per CDR3 protein. Found here are around 390,000 distinct CDR3 sequences, 16% of them singletons; the top ten hold 20% to 25%. This sequence was found in a man younger than 35 who had mild COVID-19 (a few samples of this study predate the infection). Cell type and time point are not known. The sample comprised PBMCs or a T cell subset sorted from them (not recorded which). The chain joins TRBV2 to TRBJ1-1; a possible D gene is TRBD1 (6 bases). CDR3 DNA: TGTGCCAGCACCAAGGGGGGGTACGACACTGAAGCTTTCTTT. Translating gives CASTKGGYDTEAFF.